The 13 T cell receptor beta chains in this list originate from one sample, sequenced in a study of radiation and T cells in renal cell carcinoma. Some clones are missing from TCRdb's copy, which holds only in-frame ones; the method was immunoSEQ multiplex PCR. The sample includes under 25,000 clones, approximately 80% of them seen just once. Described time point: baseline pretreatment blood. Stated treatment: 15 Gy SBRT to primary tumor, nephrectomy 4 weeks later. This sample comprised blood, obtained from a patient whose treatment included radiotherapy and nephrectomy. Receptors were obtained from a man aged 55 to 70 with renal cell carcinoma.

The V and J genes are TRBV10-3 and TRBJ2-1; the D is unclear. The germline CDR1 and CDR2 sequences are ENHRY and SYGVKD. Trimming left V 0 bases short and J 4 bases short, with 7 bases between. The CDR3 is made up of 14 amino acids. The CDR3 loop is CAISESEKYNEQFF. The CDR3, as DNA: TGTGCCATCAGTGAGTCCGAGAAGTACAATGAGCAGTTCTTC.

The V and J genes are TRBV2 and TRBJ2-1; D unresolved. V dropped 3 bases and J dropped 12 bases, with 15 bases sitting between them. Per germline, CDR1 SNHLY and CDR2 FYNNEI. This CDR3 is 13 amino acids long. In nucleotides, the CDR3 is TGTGCCAGCAGTGATACCGAGGCCCTCAGGCAGTTCTTC. Its protein is CASSDTEALRQFF.

The chain is built from TRBV7-6 and TRBJ2-1; 8 bases agree with TRBD2. Germline assignment: CDR1 SGHVS and CDR2 FNYEAQ. The CDR3 is 16 residues long. V was clipped by 2 bases and J by 5 bases; unmatched bases: 8. The CDR3 here is CASSLLSREGHNEQFF. The CDR3, as DNA: TGTGCCAGCAGCTTACTATCCCGGGAGGGCCACAATGAGCAGTTCTTC.

The chain couples TRBV15 to TRBJ2-7; D is undetermined. Germline V gene lookup returns CDR1 LNHNV and CDR2 YYDKDF (reference sequence). Trimming removed 0 bases at V and 4 bases at J, with 7 bases between. The CDR3 consists of 13 residues. The CDR3 nucleotides are TGTGCCACCAGCAGAGATGTGCCGTACGAGCAGTACTTC. Protein sequence: CATSRDVPYEQYF.

A word on this clone: At one end the junction does not follow the germline gene, possibly because of a read error. The chain combines TRBV7-9 with TRBJ2-3, with TRBD1 matching over 9 bases. The germline gives CDR1 SEHNR, CDR2 FQNEAQ (reference sequence). This CDR3 contains 13 residues. This chain's CDR3 is CASSPSGVRDRVF. CDR3 DNA sequence: TGTGCCAGCAGCCCCAGCGGAGTTAGGGACAGGGTTTTT.

The chain combines TRBV7-9 with TRBJ1-4; D is unresolved. The CDR3 spans 15 residues. CDR1 is SEHNR and CDR2 is FQNEAQ in the germline V gene (reference sequence). V dropped 1 base and J dropped 5 bases, with 11 bases sitting between them. The CDR3 DNA reads TGTGCCAGCAGCTTAGATGCGGAATCCAATGAAAAACTGTTTTTT. Protein product: CASSLDAESNEKLFF.

This sequence joins TRBV9 and TRBJ1-2; 7 nucleotides line up with TRBD1. CDR1 and CDR2 (germline): SGDLS, YYNGEE. The junction had 9 bases not matched to a gene; V was cut back by 3 bases and J by 7 bases. The CDR3 loop spans 14 amino acids. CDR3 coding DNA: TGTGCCAGCAGCGCATTGACAGGGATGGGTGGCTACACCTTC. Amino acid sequence: CASSALTGMGGYTF. The complete variable domain, with remaining parts taken from reference TRBV9 and TRBJ1-2, reads DSGVTQTPKHLITATGQRVTLRCSPRSGDLSVYWYQQSLDQGLQFLIQYYNGEERAKGNILERFSAQQFPDLHSELNLSSLELGDSALYFCASSALTGMGGYTFGSGTRLTVV.

The J gene is TRBJ2-1, the V gene TRBV10-3, with 9 bases lining up with TRBD2. This CDR3 region has 15 residues. Trimming took 7 bases from V and 10 from J; bases not matched to a gene: 14. Germline CDR1 and CDR2: ENHRY and SYGVKD. Here the CDR3 DNA reads TGTGCCATCACCGAACCGCTAGCGGGACCTCGAGAGCAGTTCTTC. This sequence encodes CAITEPLAGPREQFF.

The rearrangement joins TRBV9 to TRBJ2-2; TRBD1 matches at 8 bases. The CDR3 is made up of 15 amino acids. From germline, CDR1 is SGDLS and CDR2 YYNGEE. V lost 2 bases to trimming and J lost 5 bases; unmatched junction nucleotides: 5. CDR3 in DNA: TGTGCCAGCAGCGTTGGACAGGGAAGGACCGGGGAGCTGTTTTTT. It translates to CASSVGQGRTGELFF.

This chain connects TRBV6-1 to TRBJ1-5; maybe TRBD1 (6 bases). Trimming removed 2 bases at V and 6 bases at J, with 20 bases between. CDR1 and CDR2 from the germline V gene are MNHNS and SASEGT. This CDR3 is 17 amino acids long. The CDR3: CASSELEGGYSAQPQHF. In DNA form, the CDR3 reads TGTGCCAGCAGTGAACTGGAGGGGGGCTATTCGGCTCAGCCCCAGCATTTT.

The chain uses TRBV20-1 and TRBJ2-7; D perhaps matches TRBD2 (6 bases). Germline V gene lookup returns CDR1 DFQATT and CDR2 SNEGSKA (reference sequence). The CDR3 is 11 amino acids. For the CDR3, the DNA is TGCGGATCTGCCGGGACTCAAGGTCGGTACTTC. It codes for CGSAGTQGRYF.

This clone was observed once. This chain joins TRBV5-1 and TRBJ2-2; 11 positions agree with TRBD2. J gave up 4 bases and V 4 bases, and 6 bases lay outside the gene matches. The CDR3 is 16 amino acids. Germline assignment: CDR1 SGHRS and CDR2 YFSETQ. CDR3 sequence (DNA): TGCGCCAGCAGCCCCACTAGCGGGAGTATCACCGGGGAGCTGTTTTTT. Protein product: CASSPTSGSITGELFF.

This chain links TRBV5-4 with TRBJ2-2; TRBD1 matches 8 bases. Trimming took 0 bases from V and 3 from J; bases not matched to a gene: 1. The CDR3 has 15 residues. The germline gives CDR1 SGHNT, CDR2 YYREEE (reference sequence). The CDR3 bases are TGTGCCAGCAGCTTGGAGACAGGGGACACCGGGGAGCTGTTTTTT. Translated: CASSLETGDTGELFF.